Listed here is a single T cell receptor beta chain. Per the original methods: Using reference gene primer amplification, nucleated cell counts were estimated. The repertoire was sequenced with immunoSEQ multiplex PCR; TCRdb's copy has only in-frame clones and lacks some. The D gene and trimming were derived from the DNA, and the V and J assignments and clone size from that table. The sample has 40,000 to 55,000 clones, around 84% seen once. This sample was included in a study of blood T cell repertoires in COVID-19. Across the study: Spain, Italy and the United States supplied samples that represented acute and convalescent COVID-19. From T cells, B-cell-depleted T cells, or PBMCs came the material, which was cDNA or gDNA.

Germline loops: CDR1 MNHEY, CDR2 SVGAGI. CDR3 length: 14 residues. Trimming took off 6 bases at V and 8 bases at J, with 17 bases between the two ends. The gene calls are TRBV6-5 and TRBJ2-1, with D uncertain. Material for sequencing was peripheral blood. The source is a man aged 50-59 years with active COVID-19. The CDR3 DNA is TGTGCCAGCAGCCTCACTCGTAGGAGCGATGAGCAGTTCTTC. The encoded protein is CASSLTRRSDEQFF.